These 26 T cell receptor beta chains originate from one sample sequenced in a study of blood T cell repertoires in COVID-19. The data were produced by immunoSEQ multiplex PCR, yet TCRdb's version contains in-frame clones alone and is incomplete. The sample lists a few hundred thousand clones; more than 80% were seen once. Specimen: PBMCs or T cells enriched from blood (not recorded which). The receptors were sampled from a man aged 25 to 40 who had recovered from COVID-19.

V and J are TRBV27 and TRBJ1-2, with 7 positions matching TRBD1. The CDR3 contains 14 residues. The V gene's germline CDR1 is MNHEY and CDR2 SMNVEV (reference sequence). V lost 5 bases to trimming and J lost 4 bases; unmatched junction nucleotides: 7. CDR3 region: CASSPTGTRYGYTF. CDR3 in DNA: TGTGCCAGCAGTCCGACAGGGACTCGCTATGGCTACACCTTC.

The chain joins TRBV30 to TRBJ1-2, with 9 bases aligning to TRBD1. The CDR3 length is 12 residues. Germline V gene data show CDR1 as GTSNPN and CDR2 as SVGIG (reference sequence). The CDR3 region is CAGTGSDYGYTF. CDR3 DNA sequence: TGTGCTGGGACAGGGTCTGACTATGGCTACACCTTC.

The chain has TRBV28 and TRBJ2-7; TRBD2 matches at 13 bases. V lost 8 bases and J lost 1; bases outside the gene matches: 5. This CDR3 is 15 amino acids long. Per germline, CDR1 MDHEN and CDR2 SYDVKM. This CDR3 reads CASSRTSGGSYEQYF. As DNA, the CDR3 is TGTGCCAGCTCTCGGACTAGCGGGGGTTCCTACGAGCAGTACTTC.

The chain couples TRBV7-9 to TRBJ1-5; D not resolved. The CDR3 loop spans 13 amino acids. The V and J ends lost 2 bases and 8 bases respectively, with 10 bases between them. Looked up from germline, CDR1 is SEHNR and CDR2 is FQNEAQ (reference sequence). CDR3 DNA sequence: TGTGCCAGCAGCTTAACGGAGAGGAAGCCCCAGCATTTT. Translation: CASSLTERKPQHF. The full variable domain, in which reference TRBV7-9 and TRBJ1-5 provide the parts outside the CDR3, is DTGVSQNPRHKITKRGQNVTFRCDPISEHNRLYWYRQTLGQGPEFLTYFQNEAQLEKSRLLSDRFSAERPKGSFSTLEIQRTEQGDSAMYLCASSLTERKPQHFGDGTRLSIL.

V is TRBV6-5 and J is TRBJ2-7; possible D gene TRBD2, 5 bases. In germline, CDR1 is MNHEY, CDR2 SVGAGI. Between the trimmed V and J ends, which lost 2 bases and 3 bases, there was a span of 11 bases. The CDR3 contains 14 residues. The CDR3 nucleotides read TGTGCCAGCAGTTACAACGGACTGGACTACGAGCAGTACTTC. Protein sequence: CASSYNGLDYEQYF.

The chain links TRBV19 to TRBJ2-2, with D possibly TRBD1 on 5 matching bases. Germline V gives CDR1 LNHDA, CDR2 SQIVND (reference sequence). V lost 3 bases, J lost 2 bases, and 22 bases lay in between. This CDR3 spans 19 amino acids. The CDR3 nucleotides read TGTGCCAGTAGTATGAGACAGATACAACCACACCCAAACACCGGGGAGCTGTTTTTT. It yields the protein CASSMRQIQPHPNTGELFF.

The V call is TRBV3-1 (or the pseudogene TRBV3-2), the J call TRBJ1-1; D gene unclear. The V gene lost 3 bases and the J gene lost 1 base, with 9 bases spanning the gap. This CDR3 comprises 14 residues. Per germline, CDR1 LGHDT and CDR2 YNNKEL (reference sequence). CDR3 protein: CASSQQIGNTEAFF. CDR3 nucleotides: TGTGCCAGCAGCCAGCAGATTGGGAACACTGAAGCTTTCTTT.

Only one count was recorded for this clone. V is TRBV11-2 and J is TRBJ2-1; D perhaps matches TRBD1 (6 bases). The germline V and J ends were trimmed by 2 bases and 7 bases, with 21 bases remaining between them. The CDR3 sequence is 17 residues long. The germline gives CDR1 SGHAT, CDR2 FQNNGV. Written as DNA, the CDR3 is TGTGCCAGCAGCTTAATTTATGGGGGCACCACCAATAATGAGCAGTTCTTC. Protein sequence: CASSLIYGGTTNNEQFF.

The chain links TRBV2 to TRBJ1-6, with no clear D. There are 15 residues in the CDR3. Germline assignment: CDR1 SNHLY and CDR2 FYNNEI. The V gene lost 7 bases and the J gene lost 5 bases, with 15 bases spanning the gap. CDR3 nucleotide sequence: TGTGCCAGCACCCGCCGAGGCCAGCATAATTCACCCCTCCACTTT. It yields the protein CASTRRGQHNSPLHF.

This clone was picked up one time. The gene calls are TRBV6-6 and TRBJ1-1; D may be TRBD1 (5 bases). Looked up from germline, CDR1 is MNHNY and CDR2 is SVGAGI (reference sequence). V was pared by 2 bases and J by 5 bases, with 9 bases between. The CDR3 runs 13 residues. DNA for the CDR3: TGTGCCAGCAGTTACGGGGGGGTTACTGAAGCTTTCTTT. Translating it yields CASSYGGVTEAFF.

The V and J genes are TRBV28 and TRBJ1-5; D is possibly TRBD1 (5 bases). The CDR3 extends over 16 amino acids. CDR1 is MDHEN, CDR2 SYDVKM, per germline. V lost 4 bases to trimming and J lost 0 bases, with 13 bases between them. The CDR3 sequence: CASSWSGLYSNQPQHF. CDR3 DNA sequence: TGTGCCAGCAGTTGGTCAGGGCTCTATAGCAATCAGCCCCAGCATTTT.

This rearrangement joins TRBV6-2 or TRBV6-3 to TRBJ2-2, with TRBD2 identical over 8 bases. J was trimmed by 10 bases and V by 0 bases; bases with no gene match: 7. Per germline, CDR1 MNHEY and CDR2 SVGEGT. The CDR3 covers 15 residues. In DNA form, the CDR3 reads TGTGCCAGCAGTTACTCCGAGCGGGGGTCGCCGGAGCTGTTTTTT. This sequence encodes CASSYSERGSPELFF.

The chain recombines TRBV5-4 with TRBJ2-2; 7 bases line up with TRBD2. CDR1 and CDR2 from the germline V gene are SGHNT and YYREEE (reference sequence). The length of the CDR3 is 16 residues. V lost 2 bases to trimming and J lost 2 bases; unmatched junction nucleotides: 6. The CDR3 nucleotides are TGTGCCAGCAGCTTCGGACTAGAACTTAACACCGGGGAGCTGTTTTTT. It yields the protein CASSFGLELNTGELFF. Supplemented by reference TRBV5-4 and TRBJ2-2, the full variable domain reads ETGVTQSPTHLIKTRGQQVTLRCSSQSGHNTVSWYQQALGQGPQFIFQYYREEENGRGNFPPRFSGLQFPNYSSELNVNALELDDSALYLCASSFGLELNTGELFFGEGSRLTVL.

V usage is TRBV19 and J usage is TRBJ2-5, with 11 positions matching TRBD2. The length of the CDR3 is 15 residues. The V gene end was trimmed by 3 bases and the J gene end by 5 bases; junction bases not matched to a gene: 5. CDR1 LNHDA and CDR2 SQIVND come from the germline V gene (reference sequence). The DNA for the CDR3 is TGTGCCAGTAGTATCTTAGCGGGAGGGCGGGAGACCCAGTACTTC. This codes for CASSILAGGRETQYF. The full variable domain, its missing parts supplied by reference TRBV19 and TRBJ2-5, is DGGITQSPKYLFRKEGQNVTLSCEQNLNHDAMYWYRQDPGQGLRLIYYSQIVNDFQKGDIAEGYSVSREKKESFPLTVTSAQKNPTAFYLCASSILAGGRETQYFGPGTRLLVL.

This chain joins TRBV5-1 and TRBJ2-3, with 9 nucleotides matching TRBD1. Germline V gene lookup returns CDR1 SGHRS and CDR2 YFSETQ. The J segment lost 1 base and the V segment lost 4 bases, leaving 4 bases of the junction unmatched. The CDR3 has 15 amino acids. The CDR3, as DNA: TGCGCCAGCAGCCAGTGGACAGGGGGCACAGATACGCAGTATTTT. The encoded protein is CASSQWTGGTDTQYF.

The chain uses TRBV5-1 and TRBJ2-3; a weak D match, TRBD1 (6 bases). The CDR3 runs 11 residues. V gave up 6 bases and J gave up 8 bases, with 10 bases separating them. Germline V lookup: CDR1 SGHRS, CDR2 YFSETQ. The CDR3 DNA follows: TGCGCCAGCATACTAGGGGGTACGCAGTATTTT. Residues: CASILGGTQYF.

J is TRBJ2-7 and V is TRBV27; D not certain. This CDR3 region has 11 residues. Germline V gives CDR1 MNHEY, CDR2 SMNVEV (reference sequence). Trimming took off 6 bases at V and 4 bases at J, with 7 bases between the two ends. CDR3 nucleotides: TGTGCCAGCAGCCCAGGTTACGAGCAGTACTTC. This encodes CASSPGYEQYF.

The gene calls are TRBV27 and TRBJ1-2; TRBD1 aligns across 7 bases. V gave up 3 bases and J gave up 7 bases; unmatched junction bases: 8. Germline CDR1 is MNHEY and CDR2 is SMNVEV (reference sequence). The CDR3 totals 14 residues. Written as DNA, the CDR3 is TGTGCCAGCAGTTTCAACGACAGGGAAGGTGGCTACACCTTC. Its translation: CASSFNDREGGYTF.

This clone was seen a single time. The chain combines TRBV11-2 with TRBJ2-3; D might be TRBD1 (5 bases). The CDR3 runs to 17 residues. The germline V gene has CDR1 SGHAT and CDR2 FQNNGV. V gave up 4 bases and J gave up 0 bases, with 17 bases separating them. CDR3 protein: CASSSARVGLSTDTQYF. The CDR3 nucleotides read TGTGCCAGCAGCTCAGCTCGGGTGGGGCTAAGCACAGATACGCAGTATTTT.

The chain employs TRBV7-8 and TRBJ2-1; D unresolved. Germline V gives CDR1 SGHVS, CDR2 FQNEAQ. This CDR3 region has 14 residues. The ends were cut back, 2 bases at V and 8 bases at J, with 13 bases in the middle. The CDR3 loop is CASSLQLVSHEQFF. DNA of the CDR3: TGTGCCAGCAGCTTACAGTTAGTTAGCCATGAGCAGTTCTTC.

This chain connects TRBV7-2 to TRBJ2-5, with D perhaps matching TRBD1 (7 bases). The CDR3 covers 14 residues. Trimming took off 5 bases at V and 1 base at J, with 11 bases between the two ends. Germline CDR1 reads SGHTA; CDR2 reads FQGNSA. In DNA form, the CDR3 reads TGTGCCAGCAGCCGCGGGGACAGCCAAGAGACCCAGTACTTC. Amino acids: CASSRGDSQETQYF.

The chain uses TRBV4-3 and TRBJ2-7, with 8 bases lining up with TRBD1. The CDR3 sequence is 16 residues long. The trim removed 3 bases at V and 4 bases at J, leaving 11 bases unmatched. Germline assignment: CDR1 LGHNA and CDR2 YSLEER. The CDR3 reads CASSQGQAEAPYEQYF. DNA of the CDR3: TGCGCCAGCAGCCAGGGACAGGCCGAGGCTCCGTACGAGCAGTACTTC.

The chain joins TRBV10-2 to TRBJ2-7; TRBD1 matches at 11 bases. This CDR3 is built from 15 residues. V lost 6 bases to trimming and J lost 1 base; unmatched junction nucleotides: 5. Germline CDR1 is WSHSY and CDR2 is SAAADI. CDR3 in amino acids: CASSPDRGPSYEQYF. The CDR3 DNA reads TGCGCCAGCAGCCCGGACAGGGGGCCTTCCTACGAGCAGTACTTC.

In DNA, the CDR3 is TGTGCCAGCAGTTTATCCTTCGACAGGGCCTCCTACGAGCAGTACTTC. It encodes CASSLSFDRASYEQYF. This rearrangement joins TRBV27 to TRBJ2-7, with TRBD1 matching 7 bases. With 0 bases clipped from V and 0 bases from J, the junction kept 5 bases outside the gene matches. In germline, CDR1 is MNHEY, CDR2 SMNVEV (reference sequence). This CDR3 has 16 residues.

J is TRBJ1-2 and V is TRBV29-1; D might be TRBD1 (6 bases). V lost 1 base to trimming and J lost 0 bases, with 21 bases between them. CDR3 size: 18 residues. CDR1 SQVTM and CDR2 ANQGSEA come from the germline V gene. This CDR3 is CSVEGVLPLQGANYGYTF. CDR3 DNA: TGCAGCGTTGAAGGTGTCCTCCCCCTACAGGGAGCTAACTATGGCTACACCTTC.

J is TRBJ2-2 and V is TRBV30; tentatively, D is TRBD1 (5 bases). The CDR3 is 14 residues long. Germline CDR1 GTSNPN, CDR2 SVGIG (reference sequence). Trimming pared 0 bases from V and 7 bases from J, leaving 12 bases between. CDR3 in amino acids: CAWSVNWGGGELFF. The DNA for the CDR3 is TGTGCCTGGAGTGTAAACTGGGGCGGCGGGGAGCTGTTTTTT. Full variable domain (remainder filled in from reference TRBV30 and TRBJ2-2): SQTIHQWPATLVQPVGSPLSLECTVEGTSNPNLYWYRQAAGRGLQLLFYSVGIGQISSEVPQNLSASRPQDRQFILSSKKLLLSDSGFYLCAWSVNWGGGELFFGEGSRLTVL.